The T cell receptor (beta chain) under discussion was sequenced for a study of blood T cell repertoires in COVID-19 (dated by TCRdb to 2020 to 2021). About the study as a whole: Collaborator samples came from the United States, Italy and Spain and covered acute and convalescent phases of COVID-19. The material from the prospective study consisted of cDNA or gDNA derived from T cells, B-cell-depleted T cells, or PBMCs. Subjects who had been exposed to COVID-19, were actively infected with it, or had recovered from it provided the deeply sampled blood TCRbeta repertoires that made up the dataset. The repertoires were made available in a free public database intended to serve as a resource for research on the immune response to SARS-CoV-2. Samples were obtained from the ongoing ImmuneRACE study (first 160 participants) and from approximately 1,200 subjects provided by 6 global collaborators. A de-identified subject ID, COVID-19 status, age in years and sex were almost always included in the sample metadata. Where HLA class I and class II types were available, the types were taken from metadata supplied by the sample provider, not from assay-based typing.

In this sample, this clone turned up once. The specificity of this receptor is unknown. No base-level quality is on record; no much larger clone is a single base apart. Based on the germline V gene, the CDR1 and CDR2 sequences are LGHNT and FRNRAP. V and J are trimmed by 0 bases and 0 bases, and the gene matches miss 5 bases of the junction. Reading from cysteine to phenylalanine, the CDR3 counts 17 amino acids. Of all the DNA, just the CDR3 is kept, 51 bases in frame from base 1. The study at large found these results: The quantity of clinical and demographic metadata differed by source and by participant and was supplied without curation.

Whole blood was collected in K2EDTA tubes by collaborating institutions according to the institutions' own protocols. Collaborator samples were shipped for TCRbeta analysis as frozen whole blood, isolated PBMCs, or DNA extracted from either sample type. TCRbeta CDR3 regions were amplified from genomic DNA using the immunoSEQ Assay, a bias-controlled multiplex PCR. The authors' pipeline ran thus. Nucleated cell counts per sample were estimated from amplification of reference gene primers within the assay. To quantify the absolute abundance of each unique TCRbeta CDR3 rearrangement, sequence reads were collapsed and filtered. For each sample, productive Simpson clonality was calculated by taking the square root of Simpson's diversity index across productive rearrangements. TCRdb carries this immuneACCESS record with in-frame sequences only. Its versions omit some clonotypes, under half of them owing to an unresolved V gene in the studies checked, with the rest unexplained. V, J and clone size derive from that table, while D and trimming were established from the DNA sequence. The sample includes over 150,000 clones, with approximately 87% observed a single time. In total, the top ten clones hold less than 25% of the sample.

This receptor was taken from a man between 65 and 85 years old with active or convalescent COVID-19. This chain is built from TRBV12-5 and TRBJ2-3, and TRBD2 aligns with 8 junction nucleotides. The sample was peripheral blood. The CDR3 sequence is CASGLVRAGGSTDTQYF. The DNA sequence is given as TGTGCTAGTGGTTTGGTACGGGCGGGGGGCAGCACAGATACGCAGTATTTT.